This T cell receptor beta chain came from a study of T-cell memory formation after mild COVID-19 (dated by TCRdb to about 2021). Describing the broader study: Most TCR sequence clusters were specific to one of the two donors. In a couple of donors, T-cell clones that expanded and contracted after mild COVID-19 were followed by sequencing TCRalpha and TCRbeta repertoires longitudinally. Two young, previously healthy adult volunteers, one female and one male, were included in the cohort. What the authors observed across the whole study: Contracting CD4+ clones were located mainly in the CM and EM memory subsets, whereas CD8+ clones were found to be enriched in EMRA. Only two mild cases were covered in the study, and larger cohorts including severe cases with pre-infection samples were considered necessary. The second-wave clones that peaked on day 37 were not confirmed to be SARS-CoV-2 specific. Some responding clones were found in pre-infection memory, which suggests that pre-existing cross-reactive memory T cells took part in the SARS-CoV-2 response. Clones that contracted from day 15 to 85 showed balanced CD4/CD8 phenotypes, whereas a second wave of clones that expanded from day 15 to 37 leaned towards CD4+.

Comments on this clonotype: Its antigen target is currently unknown. One base away there is no much larger clone; base qualities are not given.

TCRdb shows the sequencer as Illumina NovaSeq 6000. TCRalpha and TCRbeta cDNA libraries were built by 5'RACE with constant-segment primers, adding sample barcodes and unique molecular identifiers. Trizol reagent was used to extract RNA from every sample. Amplification of the libraries took two PCR steps, and the second step added a second sample barcode plus Illumina TruSeq adapters. Libraries were sequenced on an Illumina NovaSeq with 2 x 150 bp paired-end reads. The original methods were these. Demultiplexing of reads and collapsing into UMI-guided consensus sequences were performed with migec v1.2.7. With mixcr v2.1.11, UMI consensuses were aligned to TRA and TRB V and J templates and assembled into clonotypes. Expanded or contracted clonotypes were those called significant by both edgeR and NoisET, with noise models trained on biological replicates. For edgeR calls, a false discovery rate-adjusted p below 0.01 and a log2 fold-change threshold of 1 were applied. As an exploratory analysis of dynamics, max-normalized trajectories of the 1000 most abundant clonotypes were examined with PCA combined with hierarchical clustering. The CD4 or CD8 phenotype of responding clones was assigned using the separately sequenced CD4+ and CD8+ repertoires. In TCRdb, the public reads were trimmed at Q25 with fastp and aligned with MiXCR, with productive beta chains retained. Rows merge per CDR3 protein into single entries with the most common DNA and genes. TCRdb's processing, not the authors', yielded these V and J calls. This sample is represented by a few hundred thousand distinct CDR3 sequences; over 8.5% of them were singletons. 20% to 25% of the sample is held by the ten biggest clonotypes.

Ficoll-Paque density gradient centrifugation was the method used to isolate PBMCs. From the cysteine through the phenylalanine, the CDR3 covers 13 amino acids. The sequence is cut down to CDR3 DNA, 39 bases in frame from base 1. V is shortened by 4 bases, J by 2 bases, and the region joining them spans 8 bases. According to the germline V gene, CDR1 reads SNHLY and CDR2 reads FYNNEI. This receptor chain uses TRBV2 and TRBJ2-5; the D gene cannot be named for sure. This sequence was found in a man aged 18 to 29 who had mild COVID-19 (a few samples of this study predate the infection). The sample titles of this study are shuffled in the database, so cell type and time point are left out; the donor was told from shared clones. Sequencing was carried out using PBMCs or a T cell subset sorted from them (not recorded which). This receptor carries the CDR3 CASSAEQQETQYF. The DNA reads TGTGCCAGCAGTGCTGAGCAACAAGAGACCCAGTACTTC.